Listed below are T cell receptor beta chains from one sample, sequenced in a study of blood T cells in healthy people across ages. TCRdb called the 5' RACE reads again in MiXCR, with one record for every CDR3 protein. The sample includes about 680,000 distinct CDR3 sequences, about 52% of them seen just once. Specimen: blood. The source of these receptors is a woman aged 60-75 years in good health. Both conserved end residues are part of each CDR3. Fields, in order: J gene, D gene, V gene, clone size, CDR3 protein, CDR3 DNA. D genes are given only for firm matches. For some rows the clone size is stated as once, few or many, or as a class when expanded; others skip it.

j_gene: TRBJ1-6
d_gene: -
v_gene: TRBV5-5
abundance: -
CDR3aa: CASSLKGRQTYNSPLHF
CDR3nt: TGTGCCAGCAGCTTGAAGGGAAGACAGACCTATAATTCACCCCTCCACTTT

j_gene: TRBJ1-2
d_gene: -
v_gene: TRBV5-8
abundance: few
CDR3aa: CASSLKTNYGYTF
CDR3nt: TGTGCCAGCAGCTTAAAAACAAACTATGGCTACACCTTC

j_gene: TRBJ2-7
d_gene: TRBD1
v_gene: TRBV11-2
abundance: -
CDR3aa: CASSRPRDRSSYEQYYSYEQYF
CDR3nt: TGTGCCAGCAGCCGACCTCGGGACAGGAGCTCCTACGAGCAGTACTACTCCTACGAGCAGTACTTC

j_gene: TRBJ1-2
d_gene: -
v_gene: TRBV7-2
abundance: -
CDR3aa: CASSSMGLYGYTF
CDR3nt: TGTGCCAGCAGCTCGATGGGGCTATATGGCTACACCTTC

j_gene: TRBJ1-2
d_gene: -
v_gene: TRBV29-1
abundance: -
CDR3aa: CSVVVSGAGPANYGYTF
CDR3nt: TGCAGCGTTGTCGTATCAGGGGCTGGCCCAGCTAACTATGGCTACACCTTC

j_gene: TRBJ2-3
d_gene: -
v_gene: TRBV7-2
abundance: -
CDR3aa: CASSLSASTDTQYF
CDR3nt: TGTGCCAGCAGCTTAAGCGCAAGCACAGATACGCAGTATTTT

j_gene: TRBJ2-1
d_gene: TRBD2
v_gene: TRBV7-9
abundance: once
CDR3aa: CASSRPAGALGSYNEQFF
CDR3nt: TGTGCCAGCAGCCGTCCAGCGGGAGCGTTAGGCTCCTACAATGAGCAGTTCTTC

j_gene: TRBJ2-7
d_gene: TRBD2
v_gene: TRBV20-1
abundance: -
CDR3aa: CSAVAGGPSNEQYF
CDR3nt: TGCAGTGCTGTCGCGGGAGGGCCGTCCAATGAGCAGTACTTC

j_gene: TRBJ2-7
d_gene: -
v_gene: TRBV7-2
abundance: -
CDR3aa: CASSLDLAVYEQYF
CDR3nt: TGTGCCAGCAGCTTAGACCTAGCTGTCTACGAGCAGTACTTC

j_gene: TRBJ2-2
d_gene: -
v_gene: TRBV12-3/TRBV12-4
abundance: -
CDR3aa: CASTPRPGLFTGELFF
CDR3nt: TGTGCCAGCACCCCCCGGCCGGGACTTTTCACCGGGGAGCTGTTTTTT

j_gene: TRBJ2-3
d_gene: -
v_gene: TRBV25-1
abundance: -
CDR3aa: CASSEYDKTDTQYF
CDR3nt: TGTGCCAGCAGTGAATATGATAAAACAGATACGCAGTATTTT

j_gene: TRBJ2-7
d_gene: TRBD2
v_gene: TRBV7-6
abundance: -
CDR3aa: CATNGGGSSYEQYF
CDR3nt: TGTGCCACCAATGGGGGAGGGAGCTCCTACGAGCAGTACTTC

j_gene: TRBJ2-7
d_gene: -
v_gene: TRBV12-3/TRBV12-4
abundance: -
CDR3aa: CASSSGEEYSARGYEQYF
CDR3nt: TGTGCCAGCAGCTCCGGGGAAGAGTACTCAGCACGGGGCTACGAGCAGTACTTC

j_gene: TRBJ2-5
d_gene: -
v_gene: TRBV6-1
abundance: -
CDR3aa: CASSETSGAQYF
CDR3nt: TGTGCCAGCAGTGAAACCTCGGGGGCCCAGTACTTC

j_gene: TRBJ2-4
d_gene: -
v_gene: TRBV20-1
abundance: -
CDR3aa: CSATRTIDKNIQYF
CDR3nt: TGCAGTGCTACCCGAACTATTGATAAAAACATTCAGTACTTC

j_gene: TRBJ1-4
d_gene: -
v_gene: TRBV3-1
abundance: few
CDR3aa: CASSQENGAWNEKLFF
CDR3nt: TGTGCCAGCAGCCAAGAGAACGGGGCATGGAATGAAAAACTGTTTTTT

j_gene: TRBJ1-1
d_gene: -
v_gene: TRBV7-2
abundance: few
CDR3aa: CASSLLRNTEAFF
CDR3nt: TGTGCCAGCAGCTTATTGAGGAACACTGAAGCTTTCTTT

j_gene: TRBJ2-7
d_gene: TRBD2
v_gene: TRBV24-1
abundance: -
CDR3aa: CATSPGTSGNNEQYF
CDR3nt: TGTGCCACCAGCCCGGGGACTAGCGGTAACAATGAGCAGTACTTC

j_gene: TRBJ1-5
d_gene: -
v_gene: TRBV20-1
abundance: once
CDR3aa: CSAAPRTDNQPQHF
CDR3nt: TGCAGTGCTGCCCCGCGGACAGACAATCAGCCCCAGCATTTT

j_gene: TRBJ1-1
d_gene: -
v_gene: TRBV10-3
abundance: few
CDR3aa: CAISDSDKLNTEAFF
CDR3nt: TGTGCCATCAGTGACTCGGACAAACTGAACACTGAAGCTTTCTTT

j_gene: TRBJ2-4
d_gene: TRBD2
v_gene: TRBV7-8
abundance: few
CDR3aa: CASSPGLAGAKNIQYF
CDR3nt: TGTGCCAGCAGCCCCGGACTAGCGGGAGCCAAAAACATTCAGTACTTC

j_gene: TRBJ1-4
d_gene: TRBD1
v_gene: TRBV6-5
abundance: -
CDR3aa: CASSGDRAGGKLFF
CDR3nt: TGTGCCAGCAGTGGGGACAGGGCCGGGGGAAAACTGTTTTTT

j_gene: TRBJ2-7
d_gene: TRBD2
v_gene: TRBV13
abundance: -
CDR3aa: CASSPWTSGGGEQYF
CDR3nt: TGTGCCAGCAGCCCATGGACTAGCGGGGGGGGCGAGCAGTACTTC

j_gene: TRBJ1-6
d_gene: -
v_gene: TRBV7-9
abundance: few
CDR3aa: CASSDSSPLHF
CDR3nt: TGTGCCAGCAGTGATAGCTCTCCCCTCCACTTT

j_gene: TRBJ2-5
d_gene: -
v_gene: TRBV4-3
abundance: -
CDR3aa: CASSQDIQHRETQYF
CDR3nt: TGCGCCAGCAGCCAAGATATCCAGCATAGGGAGACCCAGTACTTC

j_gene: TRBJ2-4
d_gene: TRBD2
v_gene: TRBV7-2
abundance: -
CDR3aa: CASSLGGGTSNEQYF
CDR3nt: TGTGCCAGCAGCCTCGGAGGAGGGACTAGCAATGAGCAGTACTTC

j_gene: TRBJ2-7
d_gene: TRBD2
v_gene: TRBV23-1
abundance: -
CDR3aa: CASSQSSRAGGHEQYF
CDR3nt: TGCGCCAGCAGTCAATCGTCTCGGGCGGGGGGTCACGAGCAGTACTTC

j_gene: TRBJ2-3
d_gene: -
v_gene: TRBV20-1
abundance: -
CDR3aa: CSASPWGTKITDTQYF
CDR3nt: TGCAGTGCTAGCCCATGGGGGACGAAAATCACAGATACGCAGTATTTT